This T cell receptor beta chain was identified in a study of cytomegalovirus exposure and HLA in healthy donors (dated by TCRdb to about 2017). About the study as a whole: The roughly 650 repertoires of the first cohort and the 95 to 150 validation repertoires were produced on the same platform, according to a later analysis. The study aimed to test whether signatures of past pathogen exposure could be identified by cataloging public T cell receptors. The study combined high-throughput TCR immunosequencing, statistical association of individual TCRs with disease status, and machine learning to predict cytomegalovirus infection status. Along with the approximately 620-subject first cohort, a separate validation cohort of over 90 different subjects was used.

The donors were included in the validation cohort of approximately 120 subjects, a group kept apart from the roughly 670-subject first cohort. V is clipped by 1 base and J by 3 bases, and the sequence between their germline boundaries is 6 bases long. From a lookup of the germline V gene, CDR1 and CDR2 are SQVTM and ANQGSEA. Counted from cysteine to phenylalanine, this CDR3 has 12 amino acids. Only the CDR3 portion is preserved as DNA: 36 bases, with reading frame beginning at the first base. The paper's findings and limits, for the study overall: Most TCR sequences were seen in very few donors, while some public TCRs were found in many individuals. The study listed around 160 TCR beta chains as associated with cytomegalovirus. Cytomegalovirus status was reported to be diagnosed by the classifier with high specificity and sensitivity in both the original and validation cohorts. A few of the identified cytomegalovirus-associated TCR beta chains were confirmed in vitro to be specific for cytomegalovirus antigens. A later analysis had no HLA typing for the validation cohort, so co-occurrence there was scored across all 110 or so repertoires. It was suggested by the authors that the approach could potentially be generalized to other disease states and immunological phenotypes. Of the cluster scores, approximately 94% were above 0 in a later analysis, which found that TCRs clustered in the first cohort also tended to co-occur in the roughly 130 validation repertoires.

On this clone itself: The antigen it binds to is not known. The input lacks base qualities; no much larger clone sits a single base away. Other nucleotide sequences in the sample specify the same CDR3.

Receptor amplification or capture employed the immunoSEQ multiplex PCR assay. In the original analysis: A statistical classification framework was developed to diagnose cytomegalovirus status using the catalog of TCR beta chain sequences. The source is immuneACCESS, and TCRdb retained only in-frame sequences with V and J called. Part of the clones is not carried over; for the studies checked, unresolved V genes explain less than half of this, and the remainder is unexplained. For V, J and clone size, that table is used; D and trimming come from the DNA. The sample table holds 200,000 to 250,000 clones, of which about 87% were seen once. Clones ranked in the top ten supply 2.6% of the sample.

The material sequenced was PBMCs. The chain links TRBV29-1 with TRBJ2-5, with TRBD1 as a weak D call on 5 bases. This clonotype was sampled from a man between 18 and 35 years old in good health and CMV-seronegative. The nucleotide sequence is TGCAGCGTTGAAGGGGGCGAAGAGACCCAGTACTTC. This codes for CSVEGGEETQYF.